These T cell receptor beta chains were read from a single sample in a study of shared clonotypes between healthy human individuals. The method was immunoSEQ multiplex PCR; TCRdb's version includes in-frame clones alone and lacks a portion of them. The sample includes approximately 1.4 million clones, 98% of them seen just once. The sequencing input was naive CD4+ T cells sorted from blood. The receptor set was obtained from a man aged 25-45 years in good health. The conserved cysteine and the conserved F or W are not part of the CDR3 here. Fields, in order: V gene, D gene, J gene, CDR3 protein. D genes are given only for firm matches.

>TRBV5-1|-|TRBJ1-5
ASSLEGTGGQPQH
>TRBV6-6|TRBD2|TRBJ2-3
ASSLSGRWGTDTQY
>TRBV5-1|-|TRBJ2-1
ASSSKTQGGYNEQF
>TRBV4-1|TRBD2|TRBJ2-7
ASSQGEGRSEQY
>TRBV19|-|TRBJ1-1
ASSPALANTEAF
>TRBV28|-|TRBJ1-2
ASSFSDYGYT
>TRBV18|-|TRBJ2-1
ASSPRGPYNEQF
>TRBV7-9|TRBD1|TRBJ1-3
ASSTRQGTTSGNTIY
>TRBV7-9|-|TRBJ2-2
ASMSPSNTGELF
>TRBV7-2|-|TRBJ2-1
ASIAPLGDEQF
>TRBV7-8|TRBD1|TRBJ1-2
ASSLPPLQGIYGYT
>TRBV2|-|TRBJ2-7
ASRENGYEQY
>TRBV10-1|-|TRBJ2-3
ASSDLTSTDTQY
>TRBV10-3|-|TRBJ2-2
ANRPRENTGELF
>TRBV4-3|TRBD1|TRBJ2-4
ASSQDRENIQY
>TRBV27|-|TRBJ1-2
ASSIAGVGYT
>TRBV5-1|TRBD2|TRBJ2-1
ASSRTTSASYNEQF
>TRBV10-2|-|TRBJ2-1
ASSGLGSVQF
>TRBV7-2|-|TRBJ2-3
ASSLGLDTDTQY
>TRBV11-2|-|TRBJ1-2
ASSSPGSLGGYT
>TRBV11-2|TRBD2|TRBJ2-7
ASSFRAASGAYEQY
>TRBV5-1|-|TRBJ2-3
ASSPRFGGTDTQY
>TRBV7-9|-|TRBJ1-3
ASSPRRNTIY
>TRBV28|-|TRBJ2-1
ASSLSTVSRRAIYEQF
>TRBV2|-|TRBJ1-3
ASKTDENTIY
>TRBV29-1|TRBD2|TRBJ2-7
SVPGTSGIYEQY
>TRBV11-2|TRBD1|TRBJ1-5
ASSLGQGARQPQH
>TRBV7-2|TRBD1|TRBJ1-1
ASSPTGLGANTEAF
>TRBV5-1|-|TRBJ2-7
ASSLDHATYEQY
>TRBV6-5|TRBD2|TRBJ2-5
ASRRSGREGETQY
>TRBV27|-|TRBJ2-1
ASSRTGLSLANNNEQF
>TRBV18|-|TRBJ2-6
ATTGTAQSGANVLT
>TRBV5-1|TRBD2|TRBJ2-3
ASSYPSGSTDTQY
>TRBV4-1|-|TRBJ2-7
ASSQEGTGRFDEQY